Shown below are 12 T cell receptor beta chains from a single sample sequenced in a study of T cell changes during pregnancy in multiple sclerosis. Repertoires were generated with immunoSEQ multiplex PCR, while TCRdb's copy carries only in-frame clones and drops some. The sample has about 76,000 clones, around nine tenths seen once. Material: peripheral blood, obtained in the first trimester of pregnancy. These receptors came from a female donor in good health, enrolled as a control in a pregnancy study.

This chain joins TRBV5-1 and TRBJ1-2, with 8 bases aligning to TRBD1. Trimming removed 4 bases from V and 0 bases from J; junction bases left unmatched: 5. CDR1 and CDR2 from the germline V gene are SGHRS and YFSETQ. The CDR3 totals 15 residues. The chain's CDR3 is CASSPGQGANYGYTF. The CDR3 DNA is TGCGCCAGCAGCCCAGGACAGGGCGCTAACTATGGCTACACCTTC.

The CDR3 here is CSVGFIAGLGGQFF. DNA for the CDR3: TGCAGCGTTGGTTTCATCGCGGGATTGGGCGGGCAGTTCTTC. This chain connects TRBV29-1 to TRBJ2-1, with D possibly being TRBD2 (6 bases). CDR1 is SQVTM, CDR2 ANQGSEA, per germline. There are 14 residues in the CDR3. Trimming pared 4 bases from V and 12 bases from J, leaving 22 bases between.

The J gene is TRBJ2-7, the V gene TRBV5-5; D possibly corresponds to TRBD2 (5 bases). This CDR3 comprises 16 residues. Trimming took 0 bases from V and 3 from J, leaving 16 bases between them. Looked up from germline, CDR1 is SGHKS and CDR2 is YYEKEE (reference sequence). The CDR3 here is CASSLVYLGKSYEQYF. The DNA of the CDR3 is TGTGCCAGCAGCTTGGTGTATCTCGGGAAGAGCTACGAGCAGTACTTC.

This clone has only one observation. This sequence joins TRBV11-3 and TRBJ1-1; D might be TRBD1 (6 bases). This CDR3 is 15 amino acids long. Looked up from germline, CDR1 is SGHNT and CDR2 is YENEEA. V lost 1 base to trimming and J lost 0 bases, with 9 bases between them. The CDR3 bases are TGTGCCAGCAGCTTAGGTGCAGGGGTGAACACTGAAGCTTTCTTT. Protein product: CASSLGAGVNTEAFF.

The CDR3 reads CASSEQGLAKNIQYF. CDR3 DNA: TGTGCCAGCAGTGAACAGGGGTTAGCCAAAAACATTCAGTACTTC. The chain carries TRBV2 and TRBJ2-4; tentative D call: TRBD1 (6 bases). The germline V gene encodes CDR1 SNHLY and CDR2 FYNNEI. The CDR3 sequence is 15 residues long. V gave up 2 bases and J gave up 0 bases, with 8 bases separating them.

The chain links TRBV28 to TRBJ2-7; TRBD1 matches 9 bases. Unmatched junction bases numbered 7, after V lost 6 bases and J lost 4 bases. The germline gives CDR1 MDHEN, CDR2 SYDVKM. CDR3 size: 14 residues. CDR3 in amino acids: CASSPPQGAYEQYF. The CDR3 coding sequence is TGTGCCAGCAGCCCTCCACAGGGGGCATACGAGCAGTACTTC.

V gene TRBV28 combines with J gene TRBJ2-5; D possibly corresponds to TRBD1 (5 bases). Between the trimmed V and J ends, which lost 2 bases and 1 base, there was a span of 11 bases. The CDR3 is made up of 15 amino acids. Germline lookup yields CDR1 MDHEN and CDR2 SYDVKM. This chain's CDR3 is CASSLSRAGQETQYF. The CDR3 DNA follows: TGTGCCAGCAGTTTAAGCAGGGCTGGCCAAGAGACCCAGTACTTC. The whole variable domain, filled in from reference TRBV28 and TRBJ2-5, reads DVKVTQSSRYLVKRTGEKVFLECVQDMDHENMFWYRQDPGLGLRLIYFSYDVKMKEKGDIPEGYSVSREKKERFSLILESASTNQTSMYLCASSLSRAGQETQYFGPGTRLLVL.

The genes are TRBV19 and TRBJ2-1; 13 bases are shared with TRBD2. Germline V CDR1 and CDR2: LNHDA, SQIVND (reference sequence). This CDR3 comprises 15 residues. Germline trimming cut 3 bases from V and 7 bases from J; bases unmatched to any gene: 3. CDR3 in DNA: TGTGCCAGTAGTATCGGACTAGCGGGAGTGAATGAGCAGTTCTTC. Encoded protein: CASSIGLAGVNEQFF.

The chain recombines TRBV28 with TRBJ1-2; no clear D gene. CDR3 length: 12 amino acids. The V end was cut by 8 bases, the J end by 5 bases, with 12 bases between. Germline loops: CDR1 MDHEN, CDR2 SYDVKM. CDR3 bases: TGTGCCAGCGGGAGGGTGGGGTATGGCTACACCTTC. Translated, it gives CASGRVGYGYTF.

The CDR3 nucleotides are TGTGCCACCTCCACAGGGTTTGGAAACACCATATATTTT. This gives the protein CATSTGFGNTIYF. The V and J genes are TRBV28 and TRBJ1-3, with D perhaps TRBD1 (6 bases). The V end lost 10 bases, the J end lost 3 bases, and 13 bases lay between the germline ends. Germline assignment: CDR1 MDHEN and CDR2 SYDVKM. The CDR3 covers 13 residues. Variable domain in full (rest from reference TRBV28 and TRBJ1-3): DVKVTQSSRYLVKRTGEKVFLECVQDMDHENMFWYRQDPGLGLRLIYFSYDVKMKEKGDIPEGYSVSREKKERFSLILESASTNQTSMYLCATSTGFGNTIYFGEGSWLTVV.

V is TRBV19 and J is TRBJ2-3, with TRBD2 matching 7 bases. Per germline, CDR1 LNHDA and CDR2 SQIVND (reference sequence). This CDR3 contains 14 residues. The V gene end was trimmed by 3 bases and the J gene end by 4 bases; junction bases not matched to a gene: 4. The CDR3 here is CASSISRGADTQYF. CDR3 nucleotides: TGTGCCAGTAGTATTAGCCGGGGGGCAGATACGCAGTATTTT.

This clone was detected a few times. This chain links TRBV28 with TRBJ2-3; the match to TRBD2 covers 10 bases. The CDR3 is 18 amino acids. Germline CDR1 and CDR2: MDHEN and SYDVKM. Germline trimming cut 5 bases from V and 1 base from J; bases unmatched to any gene: 12. The CDR3 coding sequence is TGTGCCAGCAGTCCGCTTACCGGGACTAGCGCCCGCACAGATACGCAGTATTTT. This encodes CASSPLTGTSARTDTQYF.